The clone carrying this TCR beta chain came up a few times. The entire patient cohort was treatment-naive prior to thyroid surgery. This entry is derived from a study of metastatic and nonmetastatic thyroid tumors. Looking at the study overall: Repertoire comparison spanned blood and tumor or nodule tissue of malignant and benign thyroid patients.

The germline V gene has CDR1 SGHNT and CDR2 YYREEE (reference sequence). Trimming shortened V by 2 bases and J by 1 base, and 6 bases separated the two germline ends. The CDR3 has 13 residues. TCRdb re-called the PCR reads through MiXCR. The data show over 10,000 clones, with 12% seen just once and over 25% held by the top ten. V usage is TRBV5-4 and J usage is TRBJ1-1; no clear D gene. Sequencing input: blood. The origin of this receptor is a female donor with papillary thyroid cancer or a benign thyroid nodule (not recorded which). Some clones in this sample may be carry-over from other donors' samples. CDR3 DNA: TGTGCCAGCAGCTTATTGGGGAACACTGAAGCTTTCTTT. Protein sequence: CASSLLGNTEAFF.